This T cell receptor beta chain was sequenced for a study of persistence of HIV-infected CD4 T cells. Study-wide context: Suppressive ART had lasted a median of roughly eight years. Multiple blood draws of up to 180 mL, except a couple of donors with single leukapheresis.

This clone showed up just a few times. The antigen is unknown. Germline V gene sequence: CDR1 SGDLS, CDR2 YYNGEE. Trimming removed 4 bases at V and 8 bases at J, with 13 bases between. The CDR3 has 14 amino acids. Study observations and caveats: Compared with CD3/CD28-stimulated cells, CMV- and Gag-responding cells showed lower TCRbeta richness.

An overlapping HIV-1 Gag peptide pool stimulated these cells at about 0.94 ug/peptide/mL. Responding CD4+ T cells were sorted by upregulation of both CD40 ligand and CD69. For around 18 hours, CD8-depleted PBMCs received anti-CD28/CD49d costimulation, a CD40-blocking antibody and enfuvirtide. Sequencing used immunoSEQ version 4 in survey mode. TCRdb's copy holds only in-frame clones and misses some; the assay was immunoSEQ multiplex PCR. The table lists under 20,000 clones, more than 55% of them singletons. This sequence originates from an adult woman with HIV who was CMV-seropositive. Sample: CD4+ T cells sorted from PBMCs after approximately 20-hour stimulation, taken from a patient who received antiretroviral therapy. This sequence joins TRBV9 and TRBJ1-6, with D perhaps matching TRBD1 (5 bases). In DNA, the CDR3 is TGTGCCAGCAGCCCACAGGCGGCGGATTCACCCCTCCACTTT. Amino acids: CASSPQAADSPLHF.